This is a list of T cell receptor beta chains from one sample in a study of blood T cell repertoires in COVID-19. The repertoire was sequenced with immunoSEQ multiplex PCR; TCRdb's copy has only in-frame clones and lacks some. The sample comprises 160,000 or so clones, around four fifths of which are singletons, and over 10% rests with the top ten. The sample comprised peripheral blood. These receptors were obtained from a man aged 65-85 years who had recovered from COVID-19. CDR3s include the opening cysteine and the closing phenylalanine or tryptophan. Fields, in order: J gene, V gene, CDR3 protein.

j_gene: TRBJ2-1; v_gene: TRBV11-2; CDR3aa: CASSLVVGEQFF
j_gene: TRBJ2-1; v_gene: TRBV18; CDR3aa: CASSSNHRYGTGSYNEQFF
j_gene: TRBJ2-1; v_gene: TRBV28; CDR3aa: CASTLQAPKSGNEQFF
j_gene: TRBJ2-5; v_gene: TRBV25-1; CDR3aa: CASSEYRGDLRETQYF
j_gene: TRBJ2-7; v_gene: TRBV5-1; CDR3aa: CASSEREGSHEQYF
j_gene: TRBJ2-3; v_gene: TRBV5-1; CDR3aa: CASRWDRGLSTDTQYF
j_gene: TRBJ2-7; v_gene: TRBV6-6; CDR3aa: CASSYRAGSLGEQYF
j_gene: TRBJ2-3; v_gene: TRBV28; CDR3aa: CACLGTSGSNFPDTQYF
j_gene: TRBJ2-1; v_gene: TRBV6-5; CDR3aa: CASRRQGWNEQFF
j_gene: TRBJ2-7; v_gene: TRBV6-5; CDR3aa: CASGGTGREGHEQYF
j_gene: TRBJ2-1; v_gene: TRBV7-6; CDR3aa: CASSLDWAAGQFF
j_gene: TRBJ1-3; v_gene: TRBV10-2; CDR3aa: CASVGGTGNTIYF
j_gene: TRBJ2-1; v_gene: TRBV9; CDR3aa: CASSVASGRSYEQFF
j_gene: TRBJ2-7; v_gene: TRBV6-5; CDR3aa: CASSYSGRLGYEQYF
j_gene: TRBJ2-2; v_gene: TRBV4-3; CDR3aa: CASSPRGMNTGELFF
j_gene: TRBJ2-1; v_gene: TRBV7-9; CDR3aa: CASSLPGGEQFF
j_gene: TRBJ2-2; v_gene: TRBV6-6; CDR3aa: CASSYERVTGELFF
j_gene: TRBJ2-1; v_gene: TRBV7-2; CDR3aa: CASSLVSSYNEQFF
j_gene: TRBJ2-7; v_gene: TRBV28; CDR3aa: CASSHTSPTKSDEQYF
j_gene: TRBJ2-4; v_gene: TRBV27; CDR3aa: CASSIQTGGDIQYF
j_gene: TRBJ2-7; v_gene: TRBV15; CDR3aa: CATRMSGRAYEQYF
j_gene: TRBJ1-4; v_gene: TRBV19; CDR3aa: CASSRAREANEKLFF
j_gene: TRBJ2-2; v_gene: TRBV25-1; CDR3aa: CASRPGQGYTGELFF
j_gene: TRBJ1-1; v_gene: TRBV6-1; CDR3aa: CASSEMQMNTEAFF
j_gene: TRBJ2-7; v_gene: TRBV19; CDR3aa: CASSILAGGPYEQYF
j_gene: TRBJ1-5; v_gene: TRBV19; CDR3aa: CASSNRVGHQPQHF
j_gene: TRBJ1-2; v_gene: TRBV28; CDR3aa: CASTNNYGYTF
j_gene: TRBJ1-2; v_gene: TRBV5-6; CDR3aa: CASTSNRVYGYTF
j_gene: TRBJ2-1; v_gene: TRBV7-6; CDR3aa: CASSLAGGSNEQFF
j_gene: TRBJ2-1; v_gene: TRBV15; CDR3aa: CATRTSGYYNEQFF
j_gene: TRBJ1-2; v_gene: TRBV7-3; CDR3aa: CASSLDGVEGYTF
j_gene: TRBJ2-5; v_gene: TRBV7-8; CDR3aa: CASSRGRTQETQYF
j_gene: TRBJ2-2; v_gene: TRBV5-4; CDR3aa: CASTERGAGDTGELFF